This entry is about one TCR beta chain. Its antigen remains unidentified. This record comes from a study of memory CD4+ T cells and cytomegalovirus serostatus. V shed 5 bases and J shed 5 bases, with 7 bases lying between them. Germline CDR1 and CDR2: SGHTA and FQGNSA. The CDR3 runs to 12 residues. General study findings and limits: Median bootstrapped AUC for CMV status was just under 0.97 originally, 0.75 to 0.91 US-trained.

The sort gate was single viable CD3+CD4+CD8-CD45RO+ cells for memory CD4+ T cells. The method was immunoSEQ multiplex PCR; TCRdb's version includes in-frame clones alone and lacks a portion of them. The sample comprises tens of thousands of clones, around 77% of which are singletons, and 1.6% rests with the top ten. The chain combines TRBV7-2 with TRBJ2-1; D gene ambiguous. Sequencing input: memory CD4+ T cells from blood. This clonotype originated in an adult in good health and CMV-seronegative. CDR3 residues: CASSTVNNEQFF. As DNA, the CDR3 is TGTGCCAGCAGCACGGTTAACAATGAGCAGTTCTTC.